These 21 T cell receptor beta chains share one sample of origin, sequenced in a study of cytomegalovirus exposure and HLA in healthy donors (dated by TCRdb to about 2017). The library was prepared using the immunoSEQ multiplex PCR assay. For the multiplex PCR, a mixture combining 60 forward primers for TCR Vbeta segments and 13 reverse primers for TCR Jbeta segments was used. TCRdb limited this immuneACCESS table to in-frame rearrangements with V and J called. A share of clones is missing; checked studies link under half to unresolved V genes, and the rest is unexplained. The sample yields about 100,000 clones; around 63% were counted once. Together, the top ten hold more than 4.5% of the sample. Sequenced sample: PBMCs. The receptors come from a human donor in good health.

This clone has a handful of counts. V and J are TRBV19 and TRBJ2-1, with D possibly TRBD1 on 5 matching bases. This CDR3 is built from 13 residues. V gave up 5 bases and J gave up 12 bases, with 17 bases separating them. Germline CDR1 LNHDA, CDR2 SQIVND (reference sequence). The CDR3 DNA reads TGTGCCAGTAGTTACGGTCGAAGGGGCCTGCAGTTCTTC. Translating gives CASSYGRRGLQFF.

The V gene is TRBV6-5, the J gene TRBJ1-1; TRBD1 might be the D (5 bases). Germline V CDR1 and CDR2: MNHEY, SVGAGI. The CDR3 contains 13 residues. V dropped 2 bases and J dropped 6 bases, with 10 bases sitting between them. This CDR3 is CASSYQGVAEAFF. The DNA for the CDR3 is TGTGCCAGCAGTTACCAGGGTGTCGCTGAAGCTTTCTTT.

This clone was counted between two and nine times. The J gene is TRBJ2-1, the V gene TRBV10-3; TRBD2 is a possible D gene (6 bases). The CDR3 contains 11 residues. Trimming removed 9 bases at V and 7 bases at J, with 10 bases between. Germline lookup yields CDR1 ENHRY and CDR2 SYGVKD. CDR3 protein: CAMGLLNEQFF. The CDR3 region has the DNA TGTGCCATGGGACTCTTAAATGAGCAGTTCTTC.

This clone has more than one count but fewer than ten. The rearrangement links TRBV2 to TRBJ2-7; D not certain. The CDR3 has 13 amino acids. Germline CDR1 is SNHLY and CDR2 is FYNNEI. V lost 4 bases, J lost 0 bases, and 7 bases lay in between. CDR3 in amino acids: CASSGDTSYEQYF. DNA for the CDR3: TGTGCCAGCAGTGGTGACACCTCCTACGAGCAGTACTTC.

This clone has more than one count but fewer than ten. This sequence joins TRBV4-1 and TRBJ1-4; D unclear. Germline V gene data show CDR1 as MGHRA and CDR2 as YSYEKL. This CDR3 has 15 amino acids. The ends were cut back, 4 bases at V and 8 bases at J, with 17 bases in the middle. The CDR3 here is CASSLLIWGGEKLFF. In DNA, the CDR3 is TGCGCCAGCAGCCTTCTCATATGGGGAGGCGAAAAACTGTTTTTT.

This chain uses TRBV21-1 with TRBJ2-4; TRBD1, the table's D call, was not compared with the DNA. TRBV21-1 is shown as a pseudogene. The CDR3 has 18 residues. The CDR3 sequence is CASSSRDRGIGDKNIQYF. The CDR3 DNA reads TGTGCCAGCAGCAGCCGGGACAGGGGGATCGGGGACAAAAACATTCAGTACTTC.

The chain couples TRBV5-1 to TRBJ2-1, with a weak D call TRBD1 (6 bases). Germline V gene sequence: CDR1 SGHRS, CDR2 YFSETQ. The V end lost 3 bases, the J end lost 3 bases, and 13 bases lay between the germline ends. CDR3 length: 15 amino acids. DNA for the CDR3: TGCGCCAGCAGCTCAACAGGGAGAGACTACAATGAGCAGTTCTTC. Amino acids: CASSSTGRDYNEQFF.

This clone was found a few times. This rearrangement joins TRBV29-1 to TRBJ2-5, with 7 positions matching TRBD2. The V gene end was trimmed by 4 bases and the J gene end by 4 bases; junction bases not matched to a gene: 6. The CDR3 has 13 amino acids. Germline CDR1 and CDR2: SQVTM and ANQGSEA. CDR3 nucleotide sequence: TGCAGCGTTGGGGAGGGCCCCCGAGAGACCCAGTACTTC. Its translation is CSVGEGPRETQYF.

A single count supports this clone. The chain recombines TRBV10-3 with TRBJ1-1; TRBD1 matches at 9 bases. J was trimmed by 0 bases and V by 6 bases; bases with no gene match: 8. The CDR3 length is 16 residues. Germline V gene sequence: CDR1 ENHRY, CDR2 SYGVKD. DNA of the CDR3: TGTGCCATCAGACCGGGACAGGGCAAAATGAACACTGAAGCTTTCTTT. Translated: CAIRPGQGKMNTEAFF.

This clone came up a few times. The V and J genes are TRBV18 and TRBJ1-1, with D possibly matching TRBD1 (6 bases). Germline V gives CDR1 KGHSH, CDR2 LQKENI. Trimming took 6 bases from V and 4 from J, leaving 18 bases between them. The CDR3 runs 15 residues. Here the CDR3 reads CASSPGGGVFTEAFF. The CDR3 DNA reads TGTGCCAGCTCTCCGGGGGGGGGCGTTTTCACTGAAGCTTTCTTT. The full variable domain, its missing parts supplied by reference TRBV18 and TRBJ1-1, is NAGVMQNPRHLVRRRGQEARLRCSPMKGHSHVYWYRQLPEEGLKFMVYLQKENIIDESGMPKERFSAEFPKEGPSILRIQQVVRGDSAAYFCASSPGGGVFTEAFFGQGTRLTVV.

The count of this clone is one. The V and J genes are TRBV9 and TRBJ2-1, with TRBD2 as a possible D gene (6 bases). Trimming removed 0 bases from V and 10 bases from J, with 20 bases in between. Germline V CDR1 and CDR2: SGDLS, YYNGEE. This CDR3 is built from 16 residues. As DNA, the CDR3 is TGTGCCAGCAGCGTAGCCTCCGGGGGACCGCAGACGGAGCAGTTCTTC. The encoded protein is CASSVASGGPQTEQFF.

The CDR3 reads CASSSESQETQYF. The CDR3 DNA follows: TGTGCCAGCAGCTCGGAGAGCCAAGAGACCCAGTACTTC. V usage is TRBV5-4 and J usage is TRBJ2-5; D not certain. From germline, CDR1 is SGHNT and CDR2 YYREEE (reference sequence). The ends were cut back, 3 bases at V and 1 base at J, with 7 bases in the middle. The CDR3 loop spans 13 amino acids.

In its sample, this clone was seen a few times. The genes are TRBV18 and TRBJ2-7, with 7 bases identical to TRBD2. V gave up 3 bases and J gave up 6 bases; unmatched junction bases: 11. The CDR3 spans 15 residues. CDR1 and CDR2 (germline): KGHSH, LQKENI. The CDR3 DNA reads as TGTGCCAGCTCACCCTTCGGTTCAGGGAGGGTCGAGCAGTACTTC. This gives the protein CASSPFGSGRVEQYF.

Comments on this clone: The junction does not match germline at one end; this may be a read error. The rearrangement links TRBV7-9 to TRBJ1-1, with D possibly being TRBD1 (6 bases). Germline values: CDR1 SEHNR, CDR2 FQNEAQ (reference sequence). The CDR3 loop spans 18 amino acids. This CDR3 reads CASSIAARGPKLNTEAFF. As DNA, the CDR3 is TGTGCCAGCAGCATAGCTGCCAGGGGACCTAAACTGAACACTGAAGCTTTCTTT.

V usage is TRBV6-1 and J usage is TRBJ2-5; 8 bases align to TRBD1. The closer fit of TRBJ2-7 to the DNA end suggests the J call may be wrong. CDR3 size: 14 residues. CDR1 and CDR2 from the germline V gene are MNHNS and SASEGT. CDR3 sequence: CASRARTGPYEQYF. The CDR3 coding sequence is TGTGCCAGCAGAGCGAGGACAGGGCCCTACGAGCAGTACTTC.

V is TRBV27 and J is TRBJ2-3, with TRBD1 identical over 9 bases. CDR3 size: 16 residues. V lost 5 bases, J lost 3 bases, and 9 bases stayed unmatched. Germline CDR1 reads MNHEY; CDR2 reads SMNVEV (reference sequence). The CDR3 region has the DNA TGTGCCAGCAGTAGGGGACCGGGACAGGGAACAGATACGCAGTATTTT. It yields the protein CASSRGPGQGTDTQYF.

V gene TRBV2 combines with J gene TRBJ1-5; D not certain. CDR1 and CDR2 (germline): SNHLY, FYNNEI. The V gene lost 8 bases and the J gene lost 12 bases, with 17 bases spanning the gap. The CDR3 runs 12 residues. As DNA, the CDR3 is TGTGCCAGCTCAGCCCCGCCCGGAGTCCAGCATTTT. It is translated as CASSAPPGVQHF.

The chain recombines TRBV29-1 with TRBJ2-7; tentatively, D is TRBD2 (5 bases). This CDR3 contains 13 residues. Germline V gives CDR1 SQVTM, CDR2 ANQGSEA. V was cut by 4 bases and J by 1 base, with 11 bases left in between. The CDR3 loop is CSVAGVSSYEQYF. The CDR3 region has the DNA TGCAGCGTTGCCGGGGTGTCGTCCTACGAGCAGTACTTC.

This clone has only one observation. The CDR3 loop is CASSVFGSGYRVGITEAFF. For the CDR3, the DNA is TGTGCCAGCAGTGTCTTCGGATCAGGCTACAGGGTGGGGATCACTGAAGCTTTCTTT. This rearrangement joins TRBV6-1 to TRBJ1-1; possibly TRBD1 for D (6 bases). Germline lookup yields CDR1 MNHNS and CDR2 SASEGT. The CDR3 has 19 amino acids. V was trimmed by 4 bases and J by 4 bases, leaving 28 bases between them.

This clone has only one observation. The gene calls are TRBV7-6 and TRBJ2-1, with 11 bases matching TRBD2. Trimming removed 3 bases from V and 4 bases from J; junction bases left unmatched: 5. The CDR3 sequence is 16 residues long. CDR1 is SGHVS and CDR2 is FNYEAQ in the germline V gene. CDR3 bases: TGTGCCAGCAGCTTGGGACTAGCGGTCTCTTACAATGAGCAGTTCTTC. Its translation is CASSLGLAVSYNEQFF.

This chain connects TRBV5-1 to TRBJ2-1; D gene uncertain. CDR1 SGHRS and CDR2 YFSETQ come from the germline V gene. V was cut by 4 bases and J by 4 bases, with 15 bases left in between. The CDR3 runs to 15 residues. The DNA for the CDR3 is TGCGCCAGCAGCCCCGAATCCATAGCTTACAATGAGCAGTTCTTC. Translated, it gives CASSPESIAYNEQFF.